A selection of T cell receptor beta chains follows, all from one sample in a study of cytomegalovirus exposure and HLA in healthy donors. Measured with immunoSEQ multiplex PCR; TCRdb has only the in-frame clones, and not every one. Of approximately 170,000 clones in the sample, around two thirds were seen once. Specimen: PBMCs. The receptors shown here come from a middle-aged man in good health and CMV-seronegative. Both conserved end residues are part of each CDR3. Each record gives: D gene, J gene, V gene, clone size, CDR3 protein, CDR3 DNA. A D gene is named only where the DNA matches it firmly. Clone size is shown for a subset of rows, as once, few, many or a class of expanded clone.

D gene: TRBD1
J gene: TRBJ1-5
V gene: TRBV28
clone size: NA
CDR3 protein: CAGSLTGEVPQHF
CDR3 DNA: TGTGCCGGCAGTTTGACAGGGGAGGTGCCCCAGCATTTT

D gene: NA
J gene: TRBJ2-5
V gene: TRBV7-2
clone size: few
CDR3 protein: CASSLWPETQYF
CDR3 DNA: TGTGCCAGCAGCTTATGGCCAGAGACCCAGTACTTC

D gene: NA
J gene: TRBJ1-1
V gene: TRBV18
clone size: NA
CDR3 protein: CASSAGHSNTEAFF
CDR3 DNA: TGTGCCAGCTCAGCAGGACACTCGAACACTGAAGCTTTCTTT

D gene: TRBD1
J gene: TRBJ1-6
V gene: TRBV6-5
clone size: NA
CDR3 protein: CASSSGQGQNSPLHF
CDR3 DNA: TGTGCCAGCAGTTCAGGACAGGGTCAAAATTCACCCCTCCACTTT

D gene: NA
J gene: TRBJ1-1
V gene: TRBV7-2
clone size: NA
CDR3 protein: CASSSRTEAFF
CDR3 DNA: TGTGCCAGCAGCTCCCGGACTGAAGCTTTCTTT

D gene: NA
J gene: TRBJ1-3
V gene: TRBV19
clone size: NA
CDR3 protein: CASSDQGIGNTIYF
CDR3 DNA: TGTGCCAGTTCGGACCAGGGGATAGGAAACACCATATATTTT

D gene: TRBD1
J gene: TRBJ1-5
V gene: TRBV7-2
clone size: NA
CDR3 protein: CASSFHPGTDSNQPQHF
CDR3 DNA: TGTGCCAGCAGCTTCCACCCCGGGACAGATAGCAATCAGCCCCAGCATTTT

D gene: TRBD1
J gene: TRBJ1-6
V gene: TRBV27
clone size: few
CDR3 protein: CASSLSAGTGAKYNSPLHF
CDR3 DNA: TGTGCCAGCAGTTTATCCGCGGGGACAGGGGCCAAATATAATTCACCCCTCCACTTT

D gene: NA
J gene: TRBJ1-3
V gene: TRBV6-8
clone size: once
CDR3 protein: CASSYSYRRPPSSSGNTIYF
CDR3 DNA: TGTGCCAGCAGTTACTCCTACAGGCGGCCGCCTTCTAGCTCTGGAAACACCATATATTTT

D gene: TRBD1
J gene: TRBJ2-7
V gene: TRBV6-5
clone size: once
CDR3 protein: CASRSGTGVSGEQYF
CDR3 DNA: TGTGCCAGCAGATCCGGGACAGGGGTCTCGGGCGAGCAGTACTTC

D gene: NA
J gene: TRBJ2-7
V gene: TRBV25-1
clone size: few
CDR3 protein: CASSEETLEQYF
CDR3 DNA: TGTGCCAGCAGTGAAGAGACACTCGAGCAGTACTTC

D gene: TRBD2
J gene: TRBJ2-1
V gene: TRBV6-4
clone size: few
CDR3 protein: CASTLSAGGYNEQFF
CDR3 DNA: TGTGCCAGCACTCTCTCGGCGGGGGGGTACAATGAGCAGTTCTTC

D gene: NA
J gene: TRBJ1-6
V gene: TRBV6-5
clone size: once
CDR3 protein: CASSYGRDYNSPLHF
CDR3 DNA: TGTGCCAGCAGTTATGGCAGGGACTATAATTCACCCCTCCACTTT

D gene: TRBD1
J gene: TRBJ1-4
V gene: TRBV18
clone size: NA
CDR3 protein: CASSLGGAATEKLFF
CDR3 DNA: TGTGCCAGCTCATTAGGGGGCGCGGCGACTGAAAAACTGTTTTTT

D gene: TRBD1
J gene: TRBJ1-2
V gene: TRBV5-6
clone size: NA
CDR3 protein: CASSKLTGTVNYGYTF
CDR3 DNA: TGTGCCAGCAGCAAGTTAACCGGGACAGTAAACTATGGCTACACCTTC

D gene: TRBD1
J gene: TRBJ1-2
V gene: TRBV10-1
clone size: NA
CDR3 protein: CASRPGQPKGGYGYTF
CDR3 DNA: TGCGCCAGCAGGCCGGGACAGCCGAAGGGGGGATATGGCTACACCTTC

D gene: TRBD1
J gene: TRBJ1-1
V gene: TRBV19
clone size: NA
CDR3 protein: CASLDRGDTEAFF
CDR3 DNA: TGTGCCAGTTTAGACAGGGGTGACACTGAAGCTTTCTTT

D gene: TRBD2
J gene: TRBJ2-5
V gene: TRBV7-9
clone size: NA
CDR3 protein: CASSPGLAGGNQETQYF
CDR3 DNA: TGTGCCAGCAGCCCAGGACTAGCGGGGGGAAACCAAGAGACCCAGTACTTC

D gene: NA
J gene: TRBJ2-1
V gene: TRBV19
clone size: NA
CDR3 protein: CASQQEPYNEQFF
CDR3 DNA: TGTGCCAGTCAACAGGAACCCTACAATGAGCAGTTCTTC

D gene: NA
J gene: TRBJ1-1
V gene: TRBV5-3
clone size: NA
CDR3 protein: CARSRTFIRTEAFF
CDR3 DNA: TGTGCCAGAAGCCGGACATTTATCAGGACTGAAGCTTTCTTT

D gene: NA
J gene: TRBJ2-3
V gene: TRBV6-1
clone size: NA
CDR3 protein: CASSELREQYF
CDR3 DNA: TGTGCCAGCAGTGAATTGAGAGAGCAGTATTTT

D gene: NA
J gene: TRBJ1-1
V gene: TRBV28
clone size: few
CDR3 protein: CASSLSGATEAFF
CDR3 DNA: TGTGCCAGCAGTTTGTCAGGGGCCACTGAAGCTTTCTTT

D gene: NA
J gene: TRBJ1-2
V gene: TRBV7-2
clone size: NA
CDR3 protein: CASSSYGRGTNYGYTF
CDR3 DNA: TGTGCCAGCAGCTCCTACGGACGGGGGACTAACTATGGCTACACCTTC

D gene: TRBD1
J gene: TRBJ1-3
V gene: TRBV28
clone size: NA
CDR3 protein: CASRPDRVAGNTIYF
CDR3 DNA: TGTGCCAGCAGGCCCGACAGGGTCGCTGGAAACACCATATATTTT

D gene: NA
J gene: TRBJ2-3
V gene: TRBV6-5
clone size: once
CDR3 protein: CASSELQTVDTQYF
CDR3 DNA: TGTGCCAGCAGTGAACTCCAGACAGTTGATACGCAGTATTTT

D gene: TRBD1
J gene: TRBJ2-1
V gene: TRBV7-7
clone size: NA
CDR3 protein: CASSLSMGQAPYNEQFF
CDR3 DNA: TGTGCCAGCAGCTTATCAATGGGACAGGCTCCCTACAATGAGCAGTTCTTC

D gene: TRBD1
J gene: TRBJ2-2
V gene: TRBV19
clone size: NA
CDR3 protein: CASRNRTGGADGELFF
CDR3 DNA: TGTGCCAGTAGGAATCGGACAGGGGGCGCGGATGGGGAGCTGTTTTTT

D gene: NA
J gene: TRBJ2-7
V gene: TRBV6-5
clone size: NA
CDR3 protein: CASSYSFALRGEQYF
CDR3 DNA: TGTGCCAGCAGTTACTCTTTTGCGTTACGGGGCGAGCAGTACTTC

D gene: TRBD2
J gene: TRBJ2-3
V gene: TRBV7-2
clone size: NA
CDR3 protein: CASSQELAGGPTDTQYF
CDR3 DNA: TGTGCCAGCAGCCAGGAACTAGCGGGGGGGCCCACAGATACGCAGTATTTT

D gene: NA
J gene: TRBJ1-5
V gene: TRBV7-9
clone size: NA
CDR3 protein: CASSSQGGRQPQHF
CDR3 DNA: TGTGCCAGCAGCTCTCAGGGAGGACGGCAGCCCCAGCATTTT

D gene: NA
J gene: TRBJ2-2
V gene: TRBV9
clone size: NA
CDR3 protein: CASSVEGRANTGELFF
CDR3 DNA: TGTGCCAGCAGCGTAGAAGGGCGGGCGAACACCGGGGAGCTGTTTTTT

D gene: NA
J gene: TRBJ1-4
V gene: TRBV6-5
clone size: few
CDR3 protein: CASTPPRLFF
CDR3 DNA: TGTGCCAGCACCCCCCCGAGACTGTTTTTT

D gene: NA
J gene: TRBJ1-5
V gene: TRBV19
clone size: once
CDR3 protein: CASSDRRGPNQPQHF
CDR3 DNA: TGTGCCAGTAGTGACCGACGCGGGCCCAATCAGCCCCAGCATTTT

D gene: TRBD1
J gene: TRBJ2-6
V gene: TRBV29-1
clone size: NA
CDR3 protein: CSVGTGEYAGANVLTF
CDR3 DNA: TGCAGCGTTGGGACAGGGGAGTACGCTGGGGCCAACGTCCTGACTTTC

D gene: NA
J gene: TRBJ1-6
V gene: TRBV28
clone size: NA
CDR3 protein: CASSFGGNSPLHF
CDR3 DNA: TGTGCCAGCAGTTTCGGGGGGAATTCACCCCTCCACTTT

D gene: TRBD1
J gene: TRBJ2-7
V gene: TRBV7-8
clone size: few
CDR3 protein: CASSLVGTGDEQYF
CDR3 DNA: TGTGCCAGCAGCTTAGTAGGGACAGGGGACGAGCAGTACTTC

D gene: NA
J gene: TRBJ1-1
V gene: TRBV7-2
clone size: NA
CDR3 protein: CASNPHRAMNTEAFF
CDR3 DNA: TGTGCCAGCAACCCACACAGGGCCATGAACACTGAAGCTTTCTTT

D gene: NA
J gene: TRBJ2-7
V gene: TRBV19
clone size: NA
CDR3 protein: CASSLRDTYYEQYF
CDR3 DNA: TGTGCCAGTAGTCTCCGGGACACGTACTACGAGCAGTACTTC

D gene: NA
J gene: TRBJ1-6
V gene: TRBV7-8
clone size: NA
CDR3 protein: CASSWTEINSPLHF
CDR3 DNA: TGTGCCAGCAGCTGGACAGAAATCAATTCACCCCTCCACTTT

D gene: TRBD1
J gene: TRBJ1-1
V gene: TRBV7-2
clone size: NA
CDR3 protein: CASSGVGQENTEAFF
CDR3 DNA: TGTGCCAGCAGCGGTGTCGGACAGGAGAACACTGAAGCTTTCTTT